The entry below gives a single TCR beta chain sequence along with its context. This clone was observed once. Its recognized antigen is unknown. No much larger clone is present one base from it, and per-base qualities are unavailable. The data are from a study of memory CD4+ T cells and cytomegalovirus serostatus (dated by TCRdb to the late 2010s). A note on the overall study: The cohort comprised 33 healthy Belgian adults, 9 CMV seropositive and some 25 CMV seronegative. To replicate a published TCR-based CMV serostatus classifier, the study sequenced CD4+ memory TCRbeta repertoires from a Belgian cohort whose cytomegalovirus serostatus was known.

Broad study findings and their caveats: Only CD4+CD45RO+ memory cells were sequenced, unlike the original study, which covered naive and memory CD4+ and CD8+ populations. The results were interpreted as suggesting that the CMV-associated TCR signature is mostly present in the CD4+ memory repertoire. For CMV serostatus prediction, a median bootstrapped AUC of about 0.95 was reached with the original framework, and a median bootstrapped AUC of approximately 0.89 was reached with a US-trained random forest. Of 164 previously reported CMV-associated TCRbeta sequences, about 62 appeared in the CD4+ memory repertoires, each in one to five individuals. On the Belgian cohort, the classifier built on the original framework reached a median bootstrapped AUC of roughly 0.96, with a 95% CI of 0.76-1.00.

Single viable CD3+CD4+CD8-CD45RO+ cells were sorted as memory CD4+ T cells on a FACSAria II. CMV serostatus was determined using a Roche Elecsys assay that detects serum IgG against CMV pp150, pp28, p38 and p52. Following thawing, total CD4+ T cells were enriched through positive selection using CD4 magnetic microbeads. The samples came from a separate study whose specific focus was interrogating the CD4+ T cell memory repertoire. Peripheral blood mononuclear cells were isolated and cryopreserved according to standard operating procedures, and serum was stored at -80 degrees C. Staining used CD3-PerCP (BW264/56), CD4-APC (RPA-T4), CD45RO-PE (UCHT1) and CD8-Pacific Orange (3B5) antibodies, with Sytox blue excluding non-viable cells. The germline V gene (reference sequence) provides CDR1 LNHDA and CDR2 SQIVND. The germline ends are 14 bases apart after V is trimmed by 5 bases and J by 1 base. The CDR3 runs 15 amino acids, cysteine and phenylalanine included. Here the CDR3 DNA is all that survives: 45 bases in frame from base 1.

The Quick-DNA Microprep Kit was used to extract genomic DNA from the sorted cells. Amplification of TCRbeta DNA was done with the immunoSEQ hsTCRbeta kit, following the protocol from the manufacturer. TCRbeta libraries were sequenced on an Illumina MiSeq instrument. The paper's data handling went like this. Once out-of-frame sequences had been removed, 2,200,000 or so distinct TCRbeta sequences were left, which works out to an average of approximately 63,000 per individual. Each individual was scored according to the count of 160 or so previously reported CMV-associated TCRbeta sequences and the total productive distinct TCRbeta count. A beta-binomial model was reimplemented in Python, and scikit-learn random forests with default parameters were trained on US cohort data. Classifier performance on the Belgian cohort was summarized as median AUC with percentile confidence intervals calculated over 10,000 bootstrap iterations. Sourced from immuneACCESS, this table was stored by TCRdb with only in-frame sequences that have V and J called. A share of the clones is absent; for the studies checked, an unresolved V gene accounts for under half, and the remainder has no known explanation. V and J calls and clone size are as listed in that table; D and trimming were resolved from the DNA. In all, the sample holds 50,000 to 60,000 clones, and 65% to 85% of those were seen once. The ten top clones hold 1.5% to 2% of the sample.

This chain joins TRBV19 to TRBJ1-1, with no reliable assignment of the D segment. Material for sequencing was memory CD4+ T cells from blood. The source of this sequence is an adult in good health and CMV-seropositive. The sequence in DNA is TGTGCCAGTAGTCCCTTTTACATCTCGAACACTGAAGCTTTCTTT. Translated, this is CASSPFYISNTEAFF.